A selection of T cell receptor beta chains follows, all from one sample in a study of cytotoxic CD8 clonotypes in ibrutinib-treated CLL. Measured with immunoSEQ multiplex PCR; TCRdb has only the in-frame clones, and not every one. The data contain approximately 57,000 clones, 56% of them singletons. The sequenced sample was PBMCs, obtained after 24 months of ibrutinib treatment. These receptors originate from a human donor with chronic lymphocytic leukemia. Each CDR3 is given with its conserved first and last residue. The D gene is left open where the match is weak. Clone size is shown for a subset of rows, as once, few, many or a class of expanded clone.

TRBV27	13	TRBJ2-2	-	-	TGTGCCAGCAGAATGGGGTACACCGGGGAGCTGTTTTTT	CASRMGYTGELFF
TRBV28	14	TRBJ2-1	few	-	TGTGCCAGCATTGGTAGCGGATCTTACAATGAGCAGTTCTTC	CASIGSGSYNEQFF
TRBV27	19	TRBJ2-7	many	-	TGTGCCAGCAGGCCCACCGGACTAGGGCGACAAAGGGGGCCCTACGAGCAGTACTTC	CASRPTGLGRQRGPYEQYF
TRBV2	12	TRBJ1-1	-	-	TGTGCCAGCTCTATGTCAGACAGTGAAGCTTTCTTT	CASSMSDSEAFF
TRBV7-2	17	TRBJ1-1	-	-	TGTGCCAGCAGCTTAGTGTCGGCAGGGGTTATGAACACTGAAGCTTTCTTT	CASSLVSAGVMNTEAFF
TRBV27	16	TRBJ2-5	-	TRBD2	TGTGCCAGCAGTTTAGGAGGCGGGGGGACGAAGAAAACCCAGTACTTC	CASSLGGGGTKKTQYF
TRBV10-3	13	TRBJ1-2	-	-	TGTGCCATCAGTGAGTCGCGGCAATATGGCTACACCTTC	CAISESRQYGYTF
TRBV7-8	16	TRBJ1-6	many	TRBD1	TGTGCCAGCAGCTCCTCCCGACAGGGTAGGAATTCACCCCTCCACTTT	CASSSSRQGRNSPLHF
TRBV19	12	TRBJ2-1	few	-	TGTGCCAGTATGCAGGGCGGCAATGAGCAGTTCTTC	CASMQGGNEQFF
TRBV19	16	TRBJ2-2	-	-	TGTGCCAGCATAGAAAATACGGGAGCTTGGGGCGGGGAGCTGTTTTTT	CASIENTGAWGGELFF
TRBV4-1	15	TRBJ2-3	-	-	TGCGCCAGCAGCCAAGGGATTAGTAGCGGAGATACGCAGTATTTT	CASSQGISSGDTQYF
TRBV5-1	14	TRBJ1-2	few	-	TGCGCCAGCAGCCTCCGGACAGCCCCTGATGGCTACACCTTC	CASSLRTAPDGYTF
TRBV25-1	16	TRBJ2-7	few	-	TGTGCCAGCAGTGCCCGGGTTGGGCGGGCATACTACGAGCAGTACTTC	CASSARVGRAYYEQYF
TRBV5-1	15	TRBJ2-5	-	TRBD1	TGCGCCAGCAGCATGTCTAGGGGACAGGGTGAGACCCAGTACTTC	CASSMSRGQGETQYF
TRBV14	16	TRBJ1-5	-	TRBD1	TGTGCCAGCAGCCGCGGGGACAGGGATACCAATCAGCCCCAGCATTTT	CASSRGDRDTNQPQHF
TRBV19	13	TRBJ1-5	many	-	TGTGCCAGCAGTAGTGAGGGGAATCAGCCCCAGCATTTT	CASSSEGNQPQHF
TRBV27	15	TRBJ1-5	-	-	TGTGCCAGCAGTTTTTCAGGTTTGGGCAATCAGCCCCAGCATTTT	CASSFSGLGNQPQHF
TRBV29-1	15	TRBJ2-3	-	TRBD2	TGCAGCGTTGTGTCTAGCGGGCCCAGCACAGATACGCAGTATTTT	CSVVSSGPSTDTQYF
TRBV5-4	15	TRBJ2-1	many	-	TGTGCCAGCAGCTTGGGAGGGCAGGGTTTCAATGAGCAGTTCTTC	CASSLGGQGFNEQFF
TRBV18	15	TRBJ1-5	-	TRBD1	TGTGCCAGCTCAACCACGGGACAGGGCAATCAGCCCCAGCATTTT	CASSTTGQGNQPQHF
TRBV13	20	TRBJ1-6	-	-	TGTGCCAGCAGATTGACCGGGACCGAGGTTGGGTACTCCTATAATTCACCCCTCCACTTT	CASRLTGTEVGYSYNSPLHF
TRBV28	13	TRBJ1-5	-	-	TGTGCCGGGCAGGGAGGCCGCAATCAGCCCCAGCATTTT	CAGQGGRNQPQHF
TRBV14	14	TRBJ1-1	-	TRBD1	TGTGCCAGCAGCCCGACAGGGTTAGACACTGAAGCTTTCTTT	CASSPTGLDTEAFF
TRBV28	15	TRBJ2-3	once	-	TGTGCCAGCACCGATACAGGGCGGAACACAGATACGCAGTATTTT	CASTDTGRNTDTQYF
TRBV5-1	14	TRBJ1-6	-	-	TGCGCCAGCAGCTTGGCGTCGACAGATTCACCCCTCCACTTT	CASSLASTDSPLHF
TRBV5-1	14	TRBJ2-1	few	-	TGCGCCAGCAGCTTGGAACAGGGGACTATTGAGCAGTTCTTC	CASSLEQGTIEQFF
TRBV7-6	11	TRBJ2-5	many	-	TGTGCCAGCAGGGGGGGCGCGGCCCAGTACTTC	CASRGGAAQYF
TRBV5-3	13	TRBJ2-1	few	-	TGTGCCAGAAGGACAGGCAATAACAATGAGCAGTTCTTC	CARRTGNNNEQFF
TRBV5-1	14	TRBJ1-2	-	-	TGCGCCAGCAGCTTGAGGATCGGGGGCTATGGCTACACCTTC	CASSLRIGGYGYTF
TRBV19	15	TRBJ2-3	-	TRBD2	TGTGCCAGTAGTAGGGCTAGCGGATTCACAGATACGCAGTATTTT	CASSRASGFTDTQYF
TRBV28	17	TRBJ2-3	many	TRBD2	TGTGCCAGCAATAGCGGACTAGCGGGAAGAGAAGGGCATACGCAGTATTTT	CASNSGLAGREGHTQYF
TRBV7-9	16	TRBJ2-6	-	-	TGTGCCAGCAGCCAGGCTATGGGCTCTGGGGCCAACGTCCTGACTTTC	CASSQAMGSGANVLTF
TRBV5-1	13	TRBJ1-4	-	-	TGCGCCAGCACCGCAGGAACTAATGAAAAACTGTTTTTT	CASTAGTNEKLFF
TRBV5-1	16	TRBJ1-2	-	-	TGCGCCAGCAGCTTGGACTCCGTGGTATCGGGCTATGGCTACACCTTC	CASSLDSVVSGYGYTF
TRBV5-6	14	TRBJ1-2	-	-	TGTGCCAGCAGCTCAATCAAGGGGGTTGGCGGCTACACCTTC	CASSSIKGVGGYTF
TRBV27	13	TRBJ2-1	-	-	TGTGCCAGCATGCGGCAGACCTGGGATGAGCAGTTCTTC	CASMRQTWDEQFF
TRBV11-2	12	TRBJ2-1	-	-	TGTGCCAGCAGTCACGGTTACAATGAGCAGTTCTTC	CASSHGYNEQFF
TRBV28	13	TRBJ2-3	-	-	TGTGCCAGCAGTTTGGGGGGCACAGATACGCAGTATTTT	CASSLGGTDTQYF
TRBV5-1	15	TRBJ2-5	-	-	TGCGCCAGCAGCTTGCGTTCAGCCAGGGAAGAGACCCAGTACTTC	CASSLRSAREETQYF
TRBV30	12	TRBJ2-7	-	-	TGTGCCTGGAGTGAGGCTCCGCGCGAGCAGTACTTC	CAWSEAPREQYF
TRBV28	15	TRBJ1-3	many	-	TGTGCCAGCAGTTTACAGGGAAGCTCTGGAAACACCATATATTTT	CASSLQGSSGNTIYF
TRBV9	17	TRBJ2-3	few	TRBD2	TGTGCCAGCAGCGTAGGGACTAGCGGCACAAGCACAGATACGCAGTATTTT	CASSVGTSGTSTDTQYF
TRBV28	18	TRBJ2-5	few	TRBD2	TGTGCCAGCAGTTTAGGGCTAGCGGGAGTTGGCCGCCAAGAGACCCAGTACTTC	CASSLGLAGVGRQETQYF
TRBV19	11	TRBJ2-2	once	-	TGTGCCAGTAGAGGCACCGGGGAGCTGTTTTTT	CASRGTGELFF
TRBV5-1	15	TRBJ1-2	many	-	TGCGCCAGCAGCTTTGATGCAGGGTCTAACTATGGCTACACCTTC	CASSFDAGSNYGYTF
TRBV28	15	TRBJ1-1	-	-	TGTGCCAGCAGGGGAGAAGGGCAGGGAGTCACTGAAGCTTTCTTT	CASRGEGQGVTEAFF
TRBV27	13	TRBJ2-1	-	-	TGTGCCAGCAGACCTTACTCCTACAATGAGCAGTTCTTC	CASRPYSYNEQFF
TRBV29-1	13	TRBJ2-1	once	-	TGCAGCTGGGGAGACTTGACCTACAATGAGCAGTTCTTC	CSWGDLTYNEQFF
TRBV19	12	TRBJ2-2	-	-	TGTGCCAGTAGCAGGACCACCGGGGAGCTGTTTTTT	CASSRTTGELFF
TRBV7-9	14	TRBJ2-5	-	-	TGTGCCAGCAGCCCCACGGAATTTAGGGAGACCCAGTACTTC	CASSPTEFRETQYF
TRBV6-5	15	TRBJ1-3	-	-	TGTGCCAGCACAGCGTTATGGAGGATTGGAAACACCATATATTTT	CASTALWRIGNTIYF
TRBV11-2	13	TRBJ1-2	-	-	TGTGCCAGCAGCTTAATGGGGTTAGGAGGCTACACCTTC	CASSLMGLGGYTF